Below, one T cell receptor beta chain is given with its context. Its antigen is still unknown. Germline V lookup: CDR1 SGHDT, CDR2 YYEEEE. CDR3 length: 18 residues. After removal of 4 bases from V and 2 bases from J, the junction contained 9 bases not matched to a gene. This specimen comes from a study of cytomegalovirus exposure and HLA in healthy donors. Study-level background: HLA-typed donors were the source of 82 million or so unique TCRs, which an early data release held. Study results and limitations: There were a few CMV-associated chains whose specificity for CMV antigens was confirmed in vitro.

PCR primers comprised 60 Vbeta and 13 Jbeta primers. The assay was immunoSEQ multiplex PCR, and TCRdb's table has in-frame clones only and misses some. Of over 100,000 clones listed, over 60% are singletons. V and J are TRBV5-6 and TRBJ2-2; 12 bases align to TRBD2. The sequence derives from a man aged 30-40 years in good health and CMV-seropositive. Sequencing used PBMCs. The CDR3, as DNA: TGTGCCAGCAGCCTGGGACTAGCGGGCACTACAAACACCGGGGAGCTGTTTTTT. Protein: CASSLGLAGTTNTGELFF.